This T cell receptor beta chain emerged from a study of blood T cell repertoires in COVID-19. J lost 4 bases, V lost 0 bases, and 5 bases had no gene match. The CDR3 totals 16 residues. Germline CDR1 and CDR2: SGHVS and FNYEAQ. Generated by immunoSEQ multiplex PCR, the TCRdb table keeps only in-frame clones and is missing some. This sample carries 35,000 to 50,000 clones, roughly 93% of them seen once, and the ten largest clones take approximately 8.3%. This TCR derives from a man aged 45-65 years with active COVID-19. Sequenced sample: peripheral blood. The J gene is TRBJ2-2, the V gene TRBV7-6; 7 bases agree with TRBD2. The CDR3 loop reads CASSLAGGPGTGELFF. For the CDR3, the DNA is TGTGCCAGCAGCTTAGCGGGAGGGCCGGGCACCGGGGAGCTGTTTTTT.